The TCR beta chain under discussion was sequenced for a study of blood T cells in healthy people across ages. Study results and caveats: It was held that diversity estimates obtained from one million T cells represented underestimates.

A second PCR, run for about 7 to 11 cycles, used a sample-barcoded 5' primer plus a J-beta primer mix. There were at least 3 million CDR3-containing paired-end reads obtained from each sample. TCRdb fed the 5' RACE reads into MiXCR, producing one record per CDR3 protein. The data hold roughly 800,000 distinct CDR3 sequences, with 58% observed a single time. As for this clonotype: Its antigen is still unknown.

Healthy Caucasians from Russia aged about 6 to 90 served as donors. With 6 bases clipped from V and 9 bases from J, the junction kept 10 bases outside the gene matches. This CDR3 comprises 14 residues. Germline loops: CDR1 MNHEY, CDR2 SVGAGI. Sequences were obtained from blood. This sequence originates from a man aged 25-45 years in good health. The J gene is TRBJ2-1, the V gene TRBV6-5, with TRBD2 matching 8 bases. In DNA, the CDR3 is TGTGCCAGCAGCCCCGCGAGCGGGGGTAGTGAGCAGTTCTTC. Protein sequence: CASSPASGGSEQFF.